Shown below are 6 T cell receptor beta chains from a single sample sequenced in a study of shared clonotypes between healthy human individuals. Here immunoSEQ multiplex PCR was the method, and the copy in TCRdb shows in-frame clones only, minus some. This table has around 1.5 million clones, around 98% appearing once. The material sequenced was naive CD4+ T cells sorted from blood. Subset meaning: CD45RA+ positively selected. The receptors originated from a man aged 25 to 40 in good health.

This sequence joins TRBV4-2 and TRBJ2-1, with 13 bases that match TRBD2. The CDR3 is 18 amino acids. J was trimmed by 8 bases and V by 1 base; bases with no gene match: 11. Germline loops: CDR1 LGHNA, CDR2 YNFKEQ. CDR3 loop: CASSQVGWGTSGDYEQFF. The CDR3 DNA is TGTGCCAGCAGCCAAGTCGGGTGGGGGACTAGCGGGGATTATGAGCAGTTCTTC.

The V call is TRBV28, the J call TRBJ2-7, with TRBD1 matching 10 bases. J lost 5 bases, V lost 7 bases, and 11 bases had no gene match. This CDR3 is 15 amino acids long. Germline CDR1 MDHEN, CDR2 SYDVKM. The CDR3 DNA sequence: TGTGCCAGCACCCTACCCGGGACAGGGGACCACGAGCAGTACTTC. Translating it yields CASTLPGTGDHEQYF.

The chain carries TRBV27 and TRBJ2-7, with D hard to call. The CDR3 covers 10 residues. Trimming took off 4 bases at V and 2 bases at J, with 0 bases between the two ends. Germline values: CDR1 MNHEY, CDR2 SMNVEV (reference sequence). In DNA form, the CDR3 reads TGTGCCAGCAGTTCCTACGAGCAGTACTTC. Translated: CASSSYEQYF.

CDR3 loop: CASSQDLFPGVQETQYF. CDR3 sequence (DNA): TGCGCCAGCAGCCAAGATCTTTTTCCGGGCGTCCAAGAGACCCAGTACTTC. This rearrangement joins TRBV4-3 to TRBJ2-5, with D hard to call. Per germline, CDR1 LGHNA and CDR2 YSLEER. With 0 bases removed from V and 1 base from J, the gap between germline ends came to 15 bases. The CDR3 is 17 residues long.

V gene TRBV9 combines with J gene TRBJ2-2; possibly TRBD2 for D (7 bases). This CDR3 contains 17 residues. In germline, CDR1 is SGDLS, CDR2 YYNGEE. V was cut by 0 bases and J by 9 bases, with 21 bases left in between. CDR3 nucleotides: TGTGCCAGCAGCGTAGATAGGAGGGGGACTACAGCCAGGGAGCTGTTTTTT. Translation gives CASSVDRRGTTARELFF.

The chain joins TRBV18 to TRBJ2-2; 9 bases line up with TRBD1. The V gene's germline CDR1 is KGHSH and CDR2 LQKENI. Germline trimming cut 0 bases from V and 5 bases from J; bases unmatched to any gene: 4. This CDR3 region has 16 residues. The chain's CDR3 is CASSPPDRGITGELFF. CDR3 bases: TGTGCCAGCTCACCACCGGACAGGGGTATTACCGGGGAGCTGTTTTTT.